This T cell receptor beta chain stems from a study of regulatory T cells in long-lasting Graves disease. Relying on iRepertoire HTBI primers and Arm-PCR of CDR3 regions, the team built TCR beta libraries. In the authors' workflow: Identification of gene segments yielded approximately 62 TRBV and 14 to 15 TRBJ across samples. TCRdb analysed the multiplex PCR reads with MiXCR anew, one entry per CDR3 protein. V and J calls and clone size were set by TCRdb, not the authors. The table lists 530,000 or so distinct CDR3 sequences, roughly 14% of them singletons, with approximately 9.3% in the top ten. As for time point: newly diagnosed GD, antithyroid drugs for less than 3 months. From PBMCs, RNA was extracted and then used to make the TCR library. This same sample was also taken into another study, of T cells in Graves' hyperthyroidism and ophthalmopathy. According to that study: Expanded thyroid clonotypes (above 0.001) were mostly also found in blood.

The sequences come from peripheral blood mononuclear cells (PBMCs), collected at new diagnosis, from a patient treated with antithyroid drugs. The TCR comes from a young man with Graves disease.

The CDR3 bases are TGTGCCAGCAGCTTAGTTGACTACTCAAGGGTCGCGCAGTACTTC. It codes for CASSLVDYSRVAQYF. The chain couples TRBV11-2 to TRBJ2-7; tentatively, D is TRBD2 (5 bases). Germline CDR1 SGHAT, CDR2 FQNNGV. V was clipped by 1 base and J by 9 bases, with 19 bases between them. The CDR3 spans 15 residues.